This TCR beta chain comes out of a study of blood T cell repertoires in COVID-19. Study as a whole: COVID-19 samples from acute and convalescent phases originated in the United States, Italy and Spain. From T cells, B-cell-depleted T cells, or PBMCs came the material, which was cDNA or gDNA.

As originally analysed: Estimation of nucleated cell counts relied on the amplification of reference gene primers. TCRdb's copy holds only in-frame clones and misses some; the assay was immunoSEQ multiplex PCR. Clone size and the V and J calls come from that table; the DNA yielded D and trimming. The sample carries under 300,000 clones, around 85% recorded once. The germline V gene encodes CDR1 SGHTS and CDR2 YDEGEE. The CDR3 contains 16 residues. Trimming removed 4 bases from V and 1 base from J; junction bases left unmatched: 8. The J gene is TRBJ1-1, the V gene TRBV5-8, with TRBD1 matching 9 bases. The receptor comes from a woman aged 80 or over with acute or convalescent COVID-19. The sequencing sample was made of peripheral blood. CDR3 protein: CASSPGQGLPNTEAFF. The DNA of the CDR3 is TGTGCCAGCAGCCCAGGACAGGGGCTACCGAACACTGAAGCTTTCTTT.